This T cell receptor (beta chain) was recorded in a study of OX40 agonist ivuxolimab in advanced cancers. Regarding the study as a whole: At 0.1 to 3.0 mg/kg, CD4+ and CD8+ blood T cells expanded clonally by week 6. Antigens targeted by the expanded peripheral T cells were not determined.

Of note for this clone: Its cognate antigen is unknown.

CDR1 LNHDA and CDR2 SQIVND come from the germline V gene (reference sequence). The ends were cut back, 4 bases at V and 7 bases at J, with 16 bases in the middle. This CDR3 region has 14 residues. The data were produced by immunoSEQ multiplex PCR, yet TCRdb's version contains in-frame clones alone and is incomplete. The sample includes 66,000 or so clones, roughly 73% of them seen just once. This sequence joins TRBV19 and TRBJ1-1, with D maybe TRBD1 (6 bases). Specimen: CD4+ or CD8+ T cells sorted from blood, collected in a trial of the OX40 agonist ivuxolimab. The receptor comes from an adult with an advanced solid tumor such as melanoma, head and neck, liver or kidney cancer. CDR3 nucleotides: TGTGCCAGTAGTACCACGTGGGACATCAGTGAAGCTTTCTTT. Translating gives CASSTTWDISEAFF.